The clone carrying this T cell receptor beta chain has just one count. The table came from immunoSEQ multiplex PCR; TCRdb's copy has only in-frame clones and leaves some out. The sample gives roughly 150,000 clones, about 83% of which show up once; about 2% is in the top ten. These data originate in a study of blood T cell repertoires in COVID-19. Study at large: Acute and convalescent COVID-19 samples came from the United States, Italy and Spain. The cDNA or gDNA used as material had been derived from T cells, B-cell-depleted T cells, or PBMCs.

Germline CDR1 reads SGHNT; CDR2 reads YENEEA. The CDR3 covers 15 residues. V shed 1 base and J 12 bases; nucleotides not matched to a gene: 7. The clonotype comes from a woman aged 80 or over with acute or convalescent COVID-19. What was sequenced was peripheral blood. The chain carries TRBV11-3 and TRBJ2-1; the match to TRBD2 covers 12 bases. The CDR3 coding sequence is TGTGCCAGCAGCTTAGTAGGGGGGACTAGCGGGTTGCAGTTCTTC. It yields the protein CASSLVGGTSGLQFF.